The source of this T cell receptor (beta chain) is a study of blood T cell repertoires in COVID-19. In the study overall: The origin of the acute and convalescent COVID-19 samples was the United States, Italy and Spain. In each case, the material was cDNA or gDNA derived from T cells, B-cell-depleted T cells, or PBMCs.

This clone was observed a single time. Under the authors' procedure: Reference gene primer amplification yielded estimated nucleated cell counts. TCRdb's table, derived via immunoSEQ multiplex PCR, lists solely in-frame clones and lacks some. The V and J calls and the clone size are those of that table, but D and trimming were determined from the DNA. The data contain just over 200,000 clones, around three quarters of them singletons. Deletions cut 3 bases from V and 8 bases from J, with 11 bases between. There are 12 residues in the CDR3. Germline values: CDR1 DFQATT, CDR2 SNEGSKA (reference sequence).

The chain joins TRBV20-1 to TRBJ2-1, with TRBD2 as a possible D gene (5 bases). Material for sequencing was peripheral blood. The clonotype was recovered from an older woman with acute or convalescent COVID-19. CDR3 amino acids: CSASLGGHEQFF. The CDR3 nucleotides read TGCAGTGCTAGTCTGGGCGGGCATGAGCAGTTCTTC.